The clone carrying this TCR beta chain was counted many times. The record originates from a study of blood T cell repertoires in COVID-19. Measured with immunoSEQ multiplex PCR; TCRdb has only the in-frame clones, and not every one. The sample includes just over 650,000 clones, just under 90% of them seen just once. The CDR3 contains 15 residues. Germline assignment: CDR1 SQVTM and CDR2 ANQGSEA. V was pared by 3 bases and J by 7 bases, with 7 bases of the junction left unmatched. The clonotype originates from a woman younger than 35 with acute or convalescent COVID-19. What was sequenced was peripheral blood. The chain combines TRBV29-1 with TRBJ2-2; 11 bases line up with TRBD1. This CDR3 is CSVETGQGDYGELFF. In DNA, the CDR3 is TGCAGCGTTGAGACGGGACAGGGGGATTACGGGGAGCTGTTTTTT.